One sample yielded the 3 T cell receptor beta chains listed below, sequenced in a study of CD8 T cells in Susac syndrome. RNA, at 0.5 to 1 ug, was reverse transcribed with random hexamers. TCRdb re-called the immunoSEQ multiplex PCR reads through MiXCR, storing one row per CDR3 protein. The table shows 130,000 to 150,000 distinct CDR3 sequences, with approximately 95% occurring only once. The sample consisted of CD8+ T cells from PBMCs. The receptors derive from a human donor in good health.

The V call is TRBV14, the J call TRBJ2-3; 7 bases are shared with TRBD2. Germline V gene data show CDR1 as SGHDN and CDR2 as FVKESK. V lost 3 bases, J lost 2 bases, and 11 bases stayed unmatched. The CDR3 sequence is 17 residues long. Here the CDR3 DNA reads TGTGCCAGCAGCCATCCTAGCGGTCGAGGGGACACAGATACGCAGTATTTT. Its translation is CASSHPSGRGDTDTQYF.

V and J are TRBV7-9 and TRBJ2-1; D might be TRBD2 (5 bases). Germline V CDR1 and CDR2: SEHNR, FQNEAQ (reference sequence). The V end lost 4 bases, the J end lost 4 bases, and 14 bases lay between the germline ends. The CDR3 is 15 residues long. The CDR3 region has the DNA TGTGCCAGCAGCTCCCCCCTGACGGGGTACAATGAGCAGTTCTTC. Its translation: CASSSPLTGYNEQFF. Looking up the rest from reference TRBV7-9 and TRBJ2-1 gives the full variable domain: DTGVSQNPRHKITKRGQNVTFRCDPISEHNRLYWYRQTLGQGPEFLTYFQNEAQLEKSRLLSDRFSAERPKGSFSTLEIQRTEQGDSAMYLCASSSPLTGYNEQFFGPGTRLTVL.

The chain has TRBV18 and TRBJ2-1, with D perhaps given as TRBD1 or TRBD2 (5 bases each). The germline gives CDR1 KGHSH, CDR2 LQKENI. The V and J ends lost 3 bases and 0 bases respectively, with 9 bases between them. CDR3 length equals 15 residues. Here the CDR3 reads CASSPMRGSYNEQFF. The DNA for the CDR3 is TGTGCCAGCTCACCCATGAGGGGCTCCTACAATGAGCAGTTCTTC.